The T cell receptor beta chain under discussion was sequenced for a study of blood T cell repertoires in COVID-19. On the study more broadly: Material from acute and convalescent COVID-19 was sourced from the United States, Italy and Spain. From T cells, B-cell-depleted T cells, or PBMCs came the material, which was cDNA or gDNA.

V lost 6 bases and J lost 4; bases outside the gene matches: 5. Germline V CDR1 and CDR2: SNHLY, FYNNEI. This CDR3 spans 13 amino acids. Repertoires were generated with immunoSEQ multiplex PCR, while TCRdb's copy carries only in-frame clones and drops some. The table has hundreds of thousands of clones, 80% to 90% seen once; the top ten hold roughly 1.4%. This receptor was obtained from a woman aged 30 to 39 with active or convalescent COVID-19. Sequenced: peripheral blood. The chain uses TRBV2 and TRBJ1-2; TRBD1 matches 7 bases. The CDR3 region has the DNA TGTGCCAGCAGGCGACAGGGAGGCTATGGCTACACCTTC. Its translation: CASRRQGGYGYTF.